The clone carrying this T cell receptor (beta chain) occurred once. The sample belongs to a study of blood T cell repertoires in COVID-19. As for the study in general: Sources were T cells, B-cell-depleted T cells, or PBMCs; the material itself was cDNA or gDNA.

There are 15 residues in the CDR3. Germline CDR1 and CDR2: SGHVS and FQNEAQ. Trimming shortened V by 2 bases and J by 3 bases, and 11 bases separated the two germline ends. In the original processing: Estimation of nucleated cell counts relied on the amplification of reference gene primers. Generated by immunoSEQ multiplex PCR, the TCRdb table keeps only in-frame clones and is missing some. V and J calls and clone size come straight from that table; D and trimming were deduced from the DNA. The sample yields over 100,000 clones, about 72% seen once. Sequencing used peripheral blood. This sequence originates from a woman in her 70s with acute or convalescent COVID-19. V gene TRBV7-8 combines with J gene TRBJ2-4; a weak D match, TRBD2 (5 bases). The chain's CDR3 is CASSLSGSSKNIQYF. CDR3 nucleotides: TGTGCCAGCAGCTTATCGGGGTCGAGCAAAAACATTCAGTACTTC.